The 32 T cell receptor beta chains below were found in one sample sequenced in a study of blood T cell repertoires in COVID-19. TCRdb's copy holds only in-frame clones and misses some; the assay was immunoSEQ multiplex PCR. This table has 400,000 to 500,000 clones, 86% appearing once. Sequencing input: peripheral blood. The receptors were gathered from a woman between 25 and 40 years old with active or convalescent COVID-19.

J is TRBJ2-2 and V is TRBV21-1; the table's D call, TRBD1, has no DNA check behind it. TRBV21-1 is an annotated pseudogene. The CDR3 totals 15 residues. The CDR3 DNA sequence: TGTGCCAGCAGCAAACTGAACACGAACACCGGGGAGCTGTTTTTT. Protein sequence: CASSKLNTNTGELFF.

The V gene is TRBV5-8, the J gene TRBJ2-4; D gene unclear. The CDR3 extends over 16 amino acids. The V gene's germline CDR1 is SGHTS and CDR2 YDEGEE. V lost 2 bases and J 2 bases, leaving 14 bases between the germline ends. The CDR3: CASSLDLGSSKNIQYF. The CDR3 coding sequence is TGTGCCAGCAGCTTAGACTTGGGTTCGTCCAAAAACATTCAGTACTTC. Complete variable domain (other parts from reference TRBV5-8 and TRBJ2-4): EAGVTQSPTHLIKTRGQQATLRCSPISGHTSVYWYQQALGLGLQFLLWYDEGEERNRGNFPPRFSGRQFPNYSSELNVNALELEDSALYLCASSLDLGSSKNIQYFGAGTRLSVL.

This chain joins TRBV11-2 and TRBJ2-3; 8 bases line up with TRBD2. V shed 7 bases and J 7 bases; nucleotides not matched to a gene: 7. CDR3 length equals 13 residues. Germline V gives CDR1 SGHAT, CDR2 FQNNGV. This CDR3 is CASMMSGGYTQYF. For the CDR3, the DNA is TGTGCCAGCATGATGAGCGGGGGCTATACGCAGTATTTT.

V usage is TRBV19 and J usage is TRBJ1-2; 11 bases match TRBD1. The CDR3 covers 14 residues. Unmatched junction bases numbered 7, after V lost 8 bases and J lost 5 bases. Looked up from germline, CDR1 is LNHDA and CDR2 is SQIVND (reference sequence). Written as DNA, the CDR3 is TGTGCCAGTCGTTTGGGACAGGGGGTTTATGGCTACACCTTC. It encodes CASRLGQGVYGYTF.

V gene TRBV6-2 or TRBV6-3 combines with J gene TRBJ2-1, with TRBD2 as a possible D gene (5 bases). V lost 0 bases, J lost 4 bases, and 16 bases lay in between. The germline CDR1 and CDR2 sequences are MNHEY and SVGEGT. This CDR3 contains 17 residues. DNA of the CDR3: TGTGCCAGCAGTTACTCGAAGGACTGGCAGGTATACAATGAGCAGTTCTTC. The encoded protein is CASSYSKDWQVYNEQFF.

This clone was detected ten times or more. The J gene is TRBJ2-7, the V gene TRBV19; maybe TRBD2 (5 bases). Germline V gene sequence: CDR1 LNHDA, CDR2 SQIVND (reference sequence). The CDR3 totals 13 residues. The V gene lost 5 bases and the J gene lost 2 bases, with 10 bases spanning the gap. The CDR3 nucleotides read TGTGCCAGTAGTGACGGAGGCCCCTACGAGCAGTACTTC. Its translation: CASSDGGPYEQYF.

The gene calls are TRBV27 and TRBJ2-3; D gene ambiguous. Germline lookup yields CDR1 MNHEY and CDR2 SMNVEV (reference sequence). This CDR3 contains 12 residues. V shed 3 bases and J shed 7 bases, with 8 bases lying between them. The CDR3 bases are TGTGCCAGCAGTTTGCCCGGGTATACGCAGTATTTT. This translates into CASSLPGYTQYF.

The chain recombines TRBV4-1 with TRBJ2-7; TRBD1 might be the D (6 bases). The CDR3 consists of 16 residues. V lost 2 bases and J lost 6, with 20 bases in between. Germline CDR1 MGHRA, CDR2 YSYEKL. The DNA of the CDR3 is TGCGCCAGCAGCCAAACCTATCCGGGACAACCACGCGAGCAGTACTTC. Translated, it gives CASSQTYPGQPREQYF.

The chain recombines TRBV7-6 with TRBJ1-1; 8 bases map to TRBD1. The CDR3 is 19 amino acids. The trim removed 5 bases at V and 1 base at J, leaving 18 bases unmatched. The germline CDR1 and CDR2 sequences are SGHVS and FNYEAQ. The CDR3 loop reads CASSPVAGGPGWANTEAFF. The CDR3 DNA follows: TGTGCCAGCAGCCCAGTTGCAGGGGGCCCGGGCTGGGCGAACACTGAAGCTTTCTTT.

The chain links TRBV5-6 to TRBJ2-1; a weak D match, TRBD2 (6 bases). CDR3 length equals 14 residues. Germline CDR1 is SGHDT and CDR2 is YYEEEE. V was pared by 2 bases and J by 4 bases, with 10 bases between. CDR3 DNA: TGTGCCAGCAGCTTCGGCGGGAATTACAATGAGCAGTTCTTC. Encoded protein: CASSFGGNYNEQFF.

The chain uses TRBV12-3 or TRBV12-4 and TRBJ2-5; D is perhaps TRBD2 (6 bases). The V end lost 6 bases, the J end lost 2 bases, and 10 bases lay between the germline ends. The CDR3 is 13 residues long. CDR3 amino acids: CASRGLAQETQYF. CDR3 in DNA: TGTGCCAGCAGGGGCCTAGCGCAAGAGACCCAGTACTTC.

The J gene is TRBJ2-1, the V gene TRBV3-1 (or the pseudogene TRBV3-2), with TRBD1 as a possible D gene (5 bases). The CDR3 consists of 14 residues. The germline V and J ends were trimmed by 4 bases and 9 bases, with 16 bases remaining between them. In germline, CDR1 is LGHDT, CDR2 YNNKEL (reference sequence). The CDR3 nucleotides read TGTGCCAGCAGCCCGCCCGTGATTAGGGGTGAGCAGTTCTTC. This sequence encodes CASSPPVIRGEQFF.

The chain combines TRBV7-9 with TRBJ1-2; 7 bases agree with TRBD1. Germline values: CDR1 SEHNR, CDR2 FQNEAQ (reference sequence). The trim removed 1 base at V and 8 bases at J, leaving 7 bases unmatched. The CDR3 contains 14 residues. Here the CDR3 reads CASSLDRGLEGYTF. The CDR3 DNA follows: TGTGCCAGCAGCTTAGATAGGGGGCTGGAGGGCTACACCTTC.

There are a few counts of this clone. This chain connects TRBV5-1 to TRBJ1-6; 7 bases match TRBD1. Germline V CDR1 and CDR2: SGHRS, YFSETQ. The CDR3 length is 16 residues. V trimming: 3 bases; J trimming: 8 bases; junction bases outside the gene matches: 11. The CDR3 sequence is CASSSDRTKADSPLHF. The CDR3 DNA follows: TGCGCCAGCAGCTCGGACAGGACTAAAGCCGATTCACCCCTCCACTTT.

The V call is TRBV6-6, the J call TRBJ2-7; 8 bases are a match to TRBD2. The CDR3 covers 15 residues. CDR1 is MNHNY, CDR2 SVGAGI, per germline (reference sequence). Trimming took 6 bases from V and 2 from J; bases not matched to a gene: 9. The CDR3 DNA follows: TGTGCCAGCAGCTTCTTAGCGGGGCGGACCTACGAGCAGTACTTC. Translating it yields CASSFLAGRTYEQYF.

This chain links TRBV5-6 with TRBJ1-1; TRBD1 is a possible D gene (6 bases). Germline loops: CDR1 SGHDT, CDR2 YYEEEE. This CDR3 is built from 19 residues. Trimming took 0 bases from V and 1 from J, leaving 22 bases between them. The CDR3 sequence: CASSLEIQGLGFKNTEAFF. The CDR3, as DNA: TGTGCCAGCAGCTTGGAGATACAGGGTCTGGGGTTTAAGAACACTGAAGCTTTCTTT.

The chain is built from TRBV4-1 and TRBJ1-1; 8 positions agree with TRBD1. The V gene end was trimmed by 1 base and the J gene end by 3 bases; junction bases not matched to a gene: 4. The CDR3 has 15 residues. The V gene's germline CDR1 is MGHRA and CDR2 YSYEKL. CDR3 coding DNA: TGCGCCAGCAGCCAAGGGGAGGACAGGGACACTGAAGCTTTCTTT. Amino acid sequence: CASSQGEDRDTEAFF.

This rearrangement joins TRBV6-6 to TRBJ1-2; D might be TRBD1 (5 bases). The V end lost 2 bases, the J end lost 6 bases, and 19 bases lay between the germline ends. The CDR3 is 16 amino acids. Germline V CDR1 and CDR2: MNHNY, SVGAGI (reference sequence). The CDR3 DNA reads TGTGCCAGCAGTTACACACCGGAAGGCAGGGCGGATGGCTACACCTTC. Translating it yields CASSYTPEGRADGYTF.

This clone has only a few counts. As DNA, the CDR3 is TGTGCCAGCAGCTCTCGGACTAGCCGGTACGAGCAGTACTTC. Translated: CASSSRTSRYEQYF. The V call is TRBV13, the J call TRBJ2-7, with 8 nucleotides matching TRBD2. CDR1 and CDR2 (germline): PRHDT, FYEKMQ (reference sequence). The CDR3 length is 14 residues. After removal of 4 bases from V and 4 bases from J, the junction contained 6 bases not matched to a gene.

The V gene is TRBV7-2, the J gene TRBJ2-3; D unresolved. The CDR3 loop spans 18 amino acids. Germline V gene lookup returns CDR1 SGHTA and CDR2 FQGNSA. Trimming shortened V by 6 bases and J by 0 bases, and 22 bases separated the two germline ends. For the CDR3, the DNA is TGTGCCAGCAGTCAGAGGTTGGGTGCGTTTTCTAGCACAGATACGCAGTATTTT. This gives the protein CASSQRLGAFSSTDTQYF.

V and J are TRBV10-2 and TRBJ2-2; D is possibly TRBD1 (6 bases). This CDR3 is 15 amino acids long. The V end was cut by 4 bases, the J end by 1 base, with 10 bases between. CDR1 is WSHSY and CDR2 is SAAADI in the germline V gene. The CDR3 DNA sequence: TGCGCCAGCAGTGTCACGACAGGGAACACCGGGGAGCTGTTTTTT. It translates to CASSVTTGNTGELFF.

The chain has TRBV27 and TRBJ1-1; D possibly corresponds to TRBD1 (6 bases). CDR1 MNHEY and CDR2 SMNVEV come from the germline V gene (reference sequence). V lost 5 bases, J lost 2 bases, and 9 bases lay in between. The CDR3 contains 13 residues. In nucleotides, the CDR3 is TGTGCCAGCAGTGGGGGGGGCAACACTGAAGCTTTCTTT. It yields the protein CASSGGGNTEAFF.

This clone was seen a single time. The J gene is TRBJ2-1, the V gene TRBV29-1; D perhaps matches TRBD1 (5 bases). Trimming cost V 0 bases and J 8 bases, with 20 bases left between them. Germline V gives CDR1 SQVTM, CDR2 ANQGSEA. The CDR3 covers 16 residues. The chain's CDR3 is CSVEDLGQGHVDEQFF. In nucleotides, the CDR3 is TGCAGCGTTGAAGATCTCGGCCAGGGCCACGTGGATGAGCAGTTCTTC.

This clone was detected only a few times. The chain's CDR3 is CAISEGQGLNNEQFF. Written as DNA, the CDR3 is TGTGCCATCAGTGAGGGACAGGGATTGAACAATGAGCAGTTCTTC. The rearrangement uses TRBV10-3 and TRBJ2-1; 8 nucleotides match TRBD1. V lost 2 bases and J lost 5; bases outside the gene matches: 5. Per the germline V gene, CDR1 is ENHRY and CDR2 is SYGVKD. CDR3 length: 15 residues.

This chain uses TRBV15 with TRBJ2-3; 8 positions match TRBD2. Germline CDR1 is LNHNV and CDR2 is YYDKDF (reference sequence). The CDR3 runs 14 residues. Trimming removed 6 bases from V and 2 bases from J; junction bases left unmatched: 4. The CDR3 region is CATSIAGNTDTQYF. DNA for the CDR3: TGTGCCACCAGTATAGCGGGAAACACAGATACGCAGTATTTT.

This clone has only one observation. The chain links TRBV4-2 to TRBJ2-5; 8 positions match TRBD2. This CDR3 comprises 14 residues. The V gene end was trimmed by 1 base and the J gene end by 4 bases; junction bases not matched to a gene: 2. The V gene's germline CDR1 is LGHNA and CDR2 YNFKEQ. CDR3 in amino acids: CASSQALAGETQYF. The CDR3 nucleotides are TGTGCCAGCAGCCAAGCGCTAGCGGGAGAGACCCAGTACTTC.

This rearrangement joins TRBV6-6 to TRBJ1-1; D is ambiguous. V dropped 0 bases and J dropped 4 bases, with 12 bases sitting between them. The CDR3 is made up of 15 amino acids. Germline values: CDR1 MNHNY, CDR2 SVGAGI (reference sequence). Here the CDR3 reads CASSYSRGDGTEAFF. As DNA, the CDR3 is TGTGCCAGCAGTTACTCCCGCGGGGATGGCACTGAAGCTTTCTTT.

This CDR3 is CASSLVPSHGYTF. The CDR3 DNA reads TGTGCCAGCAGCTTGGTTCCCAGTCATGGCTACACCTTC. The chain combines TRBV5-6 with TRBJ1-2; D unresolved. The CDR3 loop spans 13 amino acids. V shed 0 bases and J shed 6 bases, with 9 bases lying between them. Germline V gene sequence: CDR1 SGHDT, CDR2 YYEEEE.

This chain joins TRBV27 and TRBJ1-1, with a tentative D call TRBD1 (5 bases). The CDR3 totals 13 residues. V was cut by 0 bases and J by 4 bases, with 6 bases left in between. CDR1 is MNHEY and CDR2 is SMNVEV in the germline V gene (reference sequence). The CDR3 protein is CASSLSRATEAFF. In DNA, the CDR3 is TGTGCCAGCAGTTTATCCAGGGCCACTGAAGCTTTCTTT.

The V gene is TRBV27, the J gene TRBJ1-1, with D hard to call. Trimming removed 6 bases from V and 4 bases from J, with 9 bases in between. Germline-derived CDR1 and CDR2 are MNHEY and SMNVEV (reference sequence). The CDR3 spans 12 residues. The CDR3, as DNA: TGTGCCAGCAGCTTACGGGGCACTGAAGCTTTCTTT. Amino acids: CASSLRGTEAFF.

The chain couples TRBV5-5 to TRBJ1-4; unclear D gene. Germline V gene data show CDR1 as SGHKS and CDR2 as YYEKEE (reference sequence). This CDR3 has 15 residues. Trimming left V 5 bases short and J 10 bases short, with 21 bases between. The DNA for the CDR3 is TGTGCCAGCAGTTATGCTTACCTCCGGGAGACAAAACTGTTTTTT. Encoded protein: CASSYAYLRETKLFF.

The rearrangement joins TRBV10-3 to TRBJ2-3; 10 bases fit TRBD2. This CDR3 is 14 amino acids long. Losses at the gene ends were 10 bases for V and 0 bases for J; bases not matched to a gene: 4. Germline-derived CDR1 and CDR2 are ENHRY and SYGVKD. The CDR3 bases are TGTGCCAACCGAGCGGGAGGGAGCACAGATACGCAGTATTTT. Translation: CANRAGGSTDTQYF.